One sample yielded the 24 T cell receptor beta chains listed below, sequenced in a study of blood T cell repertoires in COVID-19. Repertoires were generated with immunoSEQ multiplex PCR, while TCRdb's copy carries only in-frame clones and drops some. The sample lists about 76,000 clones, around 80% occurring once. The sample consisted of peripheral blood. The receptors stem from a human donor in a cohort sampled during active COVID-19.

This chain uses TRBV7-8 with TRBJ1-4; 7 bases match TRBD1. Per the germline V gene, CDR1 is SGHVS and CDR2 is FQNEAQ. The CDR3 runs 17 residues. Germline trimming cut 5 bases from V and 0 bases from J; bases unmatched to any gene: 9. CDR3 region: CASSREQGPATNEKLFF. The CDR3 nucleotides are TGTGCCAGCAGCCGGGAACAGGGGCCGGCAACTAATGAAAAACTGTTTTTT.

CDR3 in amino acids: CASSWAGHYNEQFF. In DNA form, the CDR3 reads TGTGCCAGCAGCTGGGCGGGTCACTACAATGAGCAGTTCTTC. The gene calls are TRBV27 and TRBJ2-1, with D possibly TRBD2 on 5 matching bases. Per germline, CDR1 MNHEY and CDR2 SMNVEV (reference sequence). There are 14 residues in the CDR3. The V and J ends lost 6 bases and 3 bases respectively, with 12 bases between them.

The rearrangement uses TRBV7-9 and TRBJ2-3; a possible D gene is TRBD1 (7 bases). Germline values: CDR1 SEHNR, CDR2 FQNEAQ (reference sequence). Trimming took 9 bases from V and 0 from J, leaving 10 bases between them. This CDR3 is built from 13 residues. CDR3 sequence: CASAGGSTDTQYF. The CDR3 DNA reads TGTGCCAGTGCAGGGGGGAGCACAGATACGCAGTATTTT.

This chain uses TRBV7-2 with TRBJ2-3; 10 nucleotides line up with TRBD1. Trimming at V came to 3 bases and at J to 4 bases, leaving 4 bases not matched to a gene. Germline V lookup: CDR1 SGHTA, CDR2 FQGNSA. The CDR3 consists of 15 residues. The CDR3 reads CASSLDRGKADTQYF. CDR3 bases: TGTGCCAGCAGCTTGGACAGGGGGAAGGCAGATACGCAGTATTTT. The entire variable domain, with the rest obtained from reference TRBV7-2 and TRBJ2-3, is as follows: GAGVSQSPSNKVTEKGKDVELRCDPISGHTALYWYRQSLGQGLEFLIYFQGNSAPDKSGLPSDRFSAERTGGSVSTLTIQRTQQEDSAVYLCASSLDRGKADTQYFGPGTRLTVL.

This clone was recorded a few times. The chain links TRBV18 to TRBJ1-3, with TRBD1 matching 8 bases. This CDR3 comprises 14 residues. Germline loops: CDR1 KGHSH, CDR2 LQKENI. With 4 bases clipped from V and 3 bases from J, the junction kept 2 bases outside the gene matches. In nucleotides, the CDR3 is TGTGCCAGCTCACTGGACAGGGTTGGAAACACCATATATTTT. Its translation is CASSLDRVGNTIYF.

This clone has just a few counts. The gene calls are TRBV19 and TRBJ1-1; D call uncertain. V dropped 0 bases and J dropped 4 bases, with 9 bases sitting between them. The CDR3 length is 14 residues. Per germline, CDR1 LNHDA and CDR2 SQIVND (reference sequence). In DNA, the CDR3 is TGTGCCAGTAGTATAGATAGAGGAGGCACTGAAGCTTTCTTT. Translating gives CASSIDRGGTEAFF.

CDR3 sequence reads: CASSQTDTQYF. DNA for the CDR3: TGTGCCAGTAGCCAAACAGATACGCAGTATTTT. The chain recombines TRBV19 with TRBJ2-3; D uncertain. Per germline, CDR1 LNHDA and CDR2 SQIVND (reference sequence). Trimming took 6 bases from V and 3 from J, leaving 4 bases between them. The CDR3 has 11 amino acids.

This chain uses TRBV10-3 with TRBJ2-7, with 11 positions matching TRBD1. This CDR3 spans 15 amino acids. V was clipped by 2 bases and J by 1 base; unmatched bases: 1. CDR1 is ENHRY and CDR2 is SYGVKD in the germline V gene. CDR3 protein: CAISEGQGASYEQYV. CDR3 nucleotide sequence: TGTGCCATCAGTGAGGGACAGGGGGCATCCTACGAGCAGTACGTC.

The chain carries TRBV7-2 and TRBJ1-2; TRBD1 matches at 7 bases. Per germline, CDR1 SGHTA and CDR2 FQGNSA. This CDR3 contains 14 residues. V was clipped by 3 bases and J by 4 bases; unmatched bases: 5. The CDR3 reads CASSFHGQAYGYTF. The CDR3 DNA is TGTGCCAGCAGCTTTCATGGACAGGCCTATGGCTACACCTTC.

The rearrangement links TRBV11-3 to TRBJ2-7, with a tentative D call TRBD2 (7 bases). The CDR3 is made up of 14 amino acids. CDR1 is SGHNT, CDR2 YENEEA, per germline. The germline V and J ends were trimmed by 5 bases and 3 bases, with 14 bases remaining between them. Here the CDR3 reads CASSPGGGDYEQYV. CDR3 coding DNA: TGTGCCAGCAGCCCAGGAGGGGGGGACTACGAGCAGTACGTC.

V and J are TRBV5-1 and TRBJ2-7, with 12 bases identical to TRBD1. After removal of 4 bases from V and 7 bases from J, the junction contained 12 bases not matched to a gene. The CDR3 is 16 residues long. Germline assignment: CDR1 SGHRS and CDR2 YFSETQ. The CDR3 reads CASSGKTGQGASEQYF. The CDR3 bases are TGCGCCAGCAGCGGCAAAACGGGACAGGGGGCAAGTGAGCAGTACTTC.

CDR3 nucleotides: TGTGCCAGCAGCAAAGACACCTCCCAAGAGACCCAGTACTTC. Amino acid sequence: CASSKDTSQETQYF. The rearrangement uses TRBV6-6 and TRBJ2-5; D call uncertain. Trimming took 6 bases from V and 1 from J, leaving 12 bases between them. This CDR3 has 14 amino acids. Germline V gives CDR1 MNHNY, CDR2 SVGAGI (reference sequence).

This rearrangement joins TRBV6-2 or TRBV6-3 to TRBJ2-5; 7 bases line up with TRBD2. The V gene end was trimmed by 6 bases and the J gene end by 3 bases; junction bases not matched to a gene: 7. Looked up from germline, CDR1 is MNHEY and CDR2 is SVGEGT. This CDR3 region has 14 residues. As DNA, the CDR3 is TGTGCCAGCAGCCTTAGCGGGCGTAAAGAGACCCAGTACTTC. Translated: CASSLSGRKETQYF.

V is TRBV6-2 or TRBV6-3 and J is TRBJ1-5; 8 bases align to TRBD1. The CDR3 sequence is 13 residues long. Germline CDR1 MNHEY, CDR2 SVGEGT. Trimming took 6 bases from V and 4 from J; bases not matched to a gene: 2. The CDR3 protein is CASSRTGNQPQHF. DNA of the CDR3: TGTGCCAGCAGCCGGACAGGGAATCAGCCCCAGCATTTT.

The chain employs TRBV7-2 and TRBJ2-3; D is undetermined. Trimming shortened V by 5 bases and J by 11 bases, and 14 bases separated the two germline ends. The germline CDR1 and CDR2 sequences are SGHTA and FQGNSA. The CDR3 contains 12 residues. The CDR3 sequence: CASSPTPPKQYF. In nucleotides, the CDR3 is TGTGCCAGCAGCCCCACTCCGCCAAAGCAGTATTTT.

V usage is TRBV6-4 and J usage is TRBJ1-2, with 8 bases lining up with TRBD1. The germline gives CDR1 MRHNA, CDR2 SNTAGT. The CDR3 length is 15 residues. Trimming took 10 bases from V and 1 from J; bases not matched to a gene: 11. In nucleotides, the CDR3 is TGTGCCACCAGACGGACAGGGACAGATAACTATGGCTACACCTTC. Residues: CATRRTGTDNYGYTF.

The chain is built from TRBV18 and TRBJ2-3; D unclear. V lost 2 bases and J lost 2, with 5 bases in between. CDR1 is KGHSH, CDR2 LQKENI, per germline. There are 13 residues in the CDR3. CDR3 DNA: TGTGCCAGCTCACCATCTATCACAGATACGCAGTATTTT. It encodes CASSPSITDTQYF.

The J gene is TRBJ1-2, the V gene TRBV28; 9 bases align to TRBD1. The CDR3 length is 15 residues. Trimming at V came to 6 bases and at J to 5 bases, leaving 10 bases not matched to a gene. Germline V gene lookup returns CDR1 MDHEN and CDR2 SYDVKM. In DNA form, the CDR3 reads TGTGCCAGCAGCCTGACAGGGGGAAAAGGGTATGGCTACACCTTC. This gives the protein CASSLTGGKGYGYTF.

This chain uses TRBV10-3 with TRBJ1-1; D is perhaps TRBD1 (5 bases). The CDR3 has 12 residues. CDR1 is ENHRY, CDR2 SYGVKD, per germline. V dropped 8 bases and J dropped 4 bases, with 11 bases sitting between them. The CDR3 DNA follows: TGTGCCATCCGGACAACTTCCACTGAAGCTTTCTTT. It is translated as CAIRTTSTEAFF.

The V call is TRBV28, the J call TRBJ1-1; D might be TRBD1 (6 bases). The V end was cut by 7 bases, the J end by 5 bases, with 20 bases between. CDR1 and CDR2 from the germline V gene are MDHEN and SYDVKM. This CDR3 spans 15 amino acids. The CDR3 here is CASIQNRGGLTEAFF. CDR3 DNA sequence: TGTGCCAGCATCCAGAACCGCGGGGGGCTGACTGAAGCTTTCTTT. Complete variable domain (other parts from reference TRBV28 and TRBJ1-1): DVKVTQSSRYLVKRTGEKVFLECVQDMDHENMFWYRQDPGLGLRLIYFSYDVKMKEKGDIPEGYSVSREKKERFSLILESASTNQTSMYLCASIQNRGGLTEAFFGQGTRLTVV.

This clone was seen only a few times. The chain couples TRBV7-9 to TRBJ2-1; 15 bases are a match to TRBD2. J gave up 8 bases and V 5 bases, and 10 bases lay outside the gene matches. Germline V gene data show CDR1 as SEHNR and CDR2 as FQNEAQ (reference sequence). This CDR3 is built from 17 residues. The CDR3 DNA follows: TGTGCCAGCAGCGGAAGGACTAGCGGGGGGGTAGGCGATGAGCAGTTCTTC. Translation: CASSGRTSGGVGDEQFF.

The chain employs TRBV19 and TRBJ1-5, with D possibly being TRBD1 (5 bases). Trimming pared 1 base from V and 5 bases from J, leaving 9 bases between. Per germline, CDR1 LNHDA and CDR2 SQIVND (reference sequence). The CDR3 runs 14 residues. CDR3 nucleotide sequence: TGTGCCAGTAGTATAGGGAGGGGTCATCAGCCCCAGCATTTT. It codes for CASSIGRGHQPQHF.

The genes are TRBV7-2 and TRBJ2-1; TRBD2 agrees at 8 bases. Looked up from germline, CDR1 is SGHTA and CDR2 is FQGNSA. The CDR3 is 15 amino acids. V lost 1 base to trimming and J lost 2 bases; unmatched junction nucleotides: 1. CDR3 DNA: TGTGCCAGCAGCTTAGAACTAGCGGCCTACAATGAGCAGTTCTTC. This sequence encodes CASSLELAAYNEQFF.

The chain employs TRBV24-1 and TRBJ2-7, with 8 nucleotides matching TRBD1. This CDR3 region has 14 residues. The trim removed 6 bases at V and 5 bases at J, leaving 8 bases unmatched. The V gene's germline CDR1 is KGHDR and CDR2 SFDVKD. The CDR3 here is CATSKPGQDNEQYF. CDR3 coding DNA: TGTGCCACCAGTAAACCGGGACAGGATAACGAGCAGTACTTC.